Following are 11 T cell receptor beta chains from one sample sequenced in a study of cytomegalovirus exposure and HLA in healthy donors. Use of 60 Vbeta and 13 Jbeta primers characterized the PCR. Data came from immunoSEQ multiplex PCR; TCRdb stores just in-frame clones and leaves some out. Counted here are about 120,000 clones, less than 65% occurring once; the ten biggest clones make up roughly 10%. Sequencing was carried out using PBMCs. Every receptor here comes from a man aged 40-50 years in good health and CMV-seropositive.

The genes are TRBV11-3 and TRBJ2-5; 11 nucleotides align to TRBD2. Trimming removed 5 bases from V and 2 bases from J; junction bases left unmatched: 10. The germline CDR1 and CDR2 sequences are SGHNT and YENEEA. The CDR3 has 17 amino acids. CDR3 DNA: TGTGCCAGCAGCCCCGGGCTAGCGGGAGGCCTACAAGAGACCCAGTACTTC. Encoded protein: CASSPGLAGGLQETQYF.

The V and J genes are TRBV6-5 and TRBJ2-3, with D possibly TRBD2 on 5 matching bases. V was pared by 2 bases and J by 0 bases, with 9 bases between. Looked up from germline, CDR1 is MNHEY and CDR2 is SVGAGI. This CDR3 spans 15 amino acids. This chain's CDR3 is CASSYEGISTDTQYF. DNA of the CDR3: TGTGCCAGCAGTTACGAGGGCATCAGCACAGATACGCAGTATTTT.

V usage is TRBV29-1 and J usage is TRBJ2-5, with a weak D call TRBD1 (6 bases). With 4 bases removed from V and 1 base from J, the gap between germline ends came to 7 bases. The CDR3 runs to 12 residues. Germline-derived CDR1 and CDR2 are SQVTM and ANQGSEA. The CDR3 DNA reads TGCAGCGTTGCGGACAGCCAAGAGACCCAGTACTTC. Its protein product is CSVADSQETQYF.

The sample holds a few counts of this clone. The V and J genes are TRBV6-5 and TRBJ1-5; D unresolved. The CDR3 extends over 13 amino acids. Germline CDR1 reads MNHEY; CDR2 reads SVGAGI. Trimming took 0 bases from V and 7 from J, leaving 7 bases between them. CDR3 in DNA: TGTGCCAGCAGTTACTCCGTACAACAGCCCCAGCATTTT. Protein product: CASSYSVQQPQHF.

The gene calls are TRBV30 and TRBJ2-7; 7 bases are shared with TRBD1. The CDR3 is made up of 15 amino acids. The germline V gene has CDR1 GTSNPN and CDR2 SVGIG (reference sequence). Trimming took 0 bases from V and 2 from J; bases not matched to a gene: 7. The CDR3 loop is CAWSVAWTGTYEQYF. The CDR3 DNA reads as TGTGCCTGGAGTGTCGCATGGACAGGTACCTACGAGCAGTACTTC.

In its sample, this clone was seen a few times. This chain links TRBV2 with TRBJ2-7; a weak D match, TRBD1 (6 bases). Germline values: CDR1 SNHLY, CDR2 FYNNEI. The V gene lost 6 bases and the J gene lost 2 bases, with 14 bases spanning the gap. The CDR3 totals 14 residues. CDR3 DNA sequence: TGTGCCAGCAGGTTCGGGCAGGGGCCCTACGAGCAGTACTTC. It yields the protein CASRFGQGPYEQYF.

This clone was picked up a small number of times. This chain uses TRBV7-9 with TRBJ2-1; 10 positions match TRBD1. V lost 2 bases, J lost 3 bases, and 10 bases stayed unmatched. The CDR3 covers 18 residues. From germline, CDR1 is SEHNR and CDR2 FQNEAQ (reference sequence). The CDR3 region has the DNA TGTGCCAGCAGCTTACCCGGGACCCGGACAGGGGGCTACAATGAGCAGTTCTTC. Protein sequence: CASSLPGTRTGGYNEQFF.

The chain has TRBV10-3 and TRBJ1-1, with D unresolved. V lost 3 bases and J lost 1, with 6 bases in between. CDR1 and CDR2 (germline): ENHRY, SYGVKD. The CDR3 has 13 amino acids. CDR3 region: CAISDRQNTEAFF. In nucleotides, the CDR3 is TGTGCCATCAGTGACAGGCAGAACACTGAAGCTTTCTTT.

V is TRBV30 and J is TRBJ2-7; 10 positions agree with TRBD2. This CDR3 comprises 14 residues. V was clipped by 4 bases and J by 4 bases; unmatched bases: 7. Germline values: CDR1 GTSNPN, CDR2 SVGIG (reference sequence). CDR3 coding DNA: TGTGCCTGGATCGCGGGAGCGGGAGGGTACGAGCAGTACTTC. The encoded protein is CAWIAGAGGYEQYF.

In this sample, this clone turned up once. CDR3 DNA sequence: TGTGCCAGCAGTTACGACATATGGAGGCCTGAAGCTTTCTTT. This encodes CASSYDIWRPEAFF. The chain recombines TRBV6-5 with TRBJ1-1; no clear D gene. This CDR3 has 14 amino acids. V lost 2 bases to trimming and J lost 6 bases, with 13 bases between them. Germline CDR1 MNHEY, CDR2 SVGAGI.

The chain links TRBV10-3 to TRBJ2-7, with D perhaps TRBD2 (5 bases). The CDR3 has 13 amino acids. Deletions cut 4 bases from V and 4 bases from J, with 11 bases between. Germline CDR1 ENHRY, CDR2 SYGVKD. This chain's CDR3 is CAISAVLEYEQYF. CDR3 in DNA: TGTGCCATCAGTGCCGTACTAGAGTACGAGCAGTACTTC.